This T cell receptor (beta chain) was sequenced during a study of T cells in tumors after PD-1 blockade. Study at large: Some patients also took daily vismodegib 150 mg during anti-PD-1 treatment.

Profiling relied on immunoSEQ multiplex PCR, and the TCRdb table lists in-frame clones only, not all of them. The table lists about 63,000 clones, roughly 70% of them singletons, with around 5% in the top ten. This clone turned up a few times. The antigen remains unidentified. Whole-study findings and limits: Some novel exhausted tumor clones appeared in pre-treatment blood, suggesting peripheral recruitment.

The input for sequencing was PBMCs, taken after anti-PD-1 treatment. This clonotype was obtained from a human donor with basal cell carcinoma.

CDR3 DNA sequence: TGTGCCAGCCTCGGGCCAGGAAACACTGAAGCTTTCTTT. It encodes CASLGPGNTEAFF. The genes are TRBV25-1 and TRBJ1-1; no definite D call. There are 13 residues in the CDR3. Germline CDR1 MGHDK, CDR2 SYGVNS. V was pared by 8 bases and J by 2 bases, with 12 bases between.